These T cell receptor beta chains were read from a single sample in a study of T cells in Graves' hyperthyroidism and ophthalmopathy. In TCRdb, the multiplex PCR reads were re-called with MiXCR into one record per CDR3 protein. The sample includes some 300,000 distinct CDR3 sequences, about an eighth of them seen just once. Sequencing used blood. The receptors shown here come from a woman in her 30s with Graves' hyperthyroidism that later progressed to Graves' ophthalmopathy. Both conserved end residues are trimmed from each CDR3. Fields, in order: CDR3 length, clone size, V gene, CDR3 protein. The size of a clone is reported for some rows only, either as once, few or many, or as a class for expanded clones.

cdr3_length: 12
clone_size: many
v_call: TRBV27
cdr3_aa: ASRGLARTGELF

cdr3_length: 15
clone_size: many
v_call: TRBV6-1
cdr3_aa: ASGRGGLAASGGELF

cdr3_length: 14
clone_size: many
v_call: TRBV15
cdr3_aa: ATSRDPTSGGGEQF

cdr3_length: 9
clone_size: many
v_call: TRBV7-9
cdr3_aa: ASSFGDTQY

cdr3_length: 15
clone_size: -
v_call: TRBV7-6
cdr3_aa: ASSLARAASNTGELF

cdr3_length: 12
clone_size: many
v_call: TRBV27
cdr3_aa: ASRRSSSGNTIY

cdr3_length: 13
clone_size: few
v_call: TRBV27
cdr3_aa: ASRPLGLGAGELF

cdr3_length: 10
clone_size: many
v_call: TRBV12-3/TRBV12-4
cdr3_aa: ASSSQGLTLH

cdr3_length: 12
clone_size: many
v_call: TRBV27
cdr3_aa: ASSFMGGTGELF

cdr3_length: 12
clone_size: -
v_call: TRBV6-1
cdr3_aa: ASSLGLWGGVQF

cdr3_length: 15
clone_size: few
v_call: TRBV19
cdr3_aa: ASSKETSGSRGNEQF

cdr3_length: 13
clone_size: few
v_call: TRBV20-1
cdr3_aa: SVRVKDWSRGEQY

cdr3_length: 12
clone_size: many
v_call: TRBV2
cdr3_aa: ASSEAQGLETQY

cdr3_length: 12
clone_size: -
v_call: TRBV19
cdr3_aa: ASSSGGSTGELF

cdr3_length: 12
clone_size: many
v_call: TRBV7-8
cdr3_aa: ASSLMADYNEQF

cdr3_length: 11
clone_size: many
v_call: TRBV11-1
cdr3_aa: ASSLLAVREQY

cdr3_length: 12
clone_size: many
v_call: TRBV30
cdr3_aa: ACSLPGNPYEQY

cdr3_length: 12
clone_size: -
v_call: TRBV10-3
cdr3_aa: AISEGQGAEKLF

cdr3_length: 13
clone_size: -
v_call: TRBV20-1
cdr3_aa: SASGLAGGPYEQY

cdr3_length: 14
clone_size: many
v_call: TRBV9
cdr3_aa: ASSPIAGEVAYEQY

cdr3_length: 13
clone_size: -
v_call: TRBV5-5
cdr3_aa: ASSQKRRRNTEAF

cdr3_length: 16
clone_size: many
v_call: TRBV20-1
cdr3_aa: SVRYRGLETENTGELF

cdr3_length: 13
clone_size: many
v_call: TRBV7-9
cdr3_aa: ASSPPGGHPYEQY

cdr3_length: 13
clone_size: few
v_call: TRBV4-1
cdr3_aa: ANSRGLAGDGVQY

cdr3_length: 14
clone_size: many
v_call: TRBV6-2/TRBV6-3
cdr3_aa: ASSYSSIRRGDTQY

cdr3_length: 12
clone_size: many
v_call: TRBV18
cdr3_aa: ASSPRGQSDEQY

cdr3_length: 15
clone_size: many
v_call: TRBV10-3
cdr3_aa: AISADWGLAKQETQY

cdr3_length: 10
clone_size: few
v_call: TRBV5-6
cdr3_aa: ASSPSVGQQF

cdr3_length: 15
clone_size: few
v_call: TRBV10-1
cdr3_aa: ASSEMTGRIMNTEAF

cdr3_length: 12
clone_size: many
v_call: TRBV10-3
cdr3_aa: AIRRGSVTDTQY

cdr3_length: 13
clone_size: once
v_call: TRBV5-6
cdr3_aa: ASSPGQGATGELF

cdr3_length: 12
clone_size: many
v_call: TRBV28
cdr3_aa: ASSPEEWGNEQF

cdr3_length: 13
clone_size: many
v_call: TRBV29-1
cdr3_aa: SVEVDPNSNTEAF

cdr3_length: 12
clone_size: many
v_call: TRBV7-9
cdr3_aa: ASSFGEEGTEAF

cdr3_length: 14
clone_size: few
v_call: TRBV6-2/TRBV6-3
cdr3_aa: ASSPIRQGAKNIQY

cdr3_length: 13
clone_size: many
v_call: TRBV18
cdr3_aa: ASSPPGLASNEQF

cdr3_length: 12
clone_size: many
v_call: TRBV20-1
cdr3_aa: SARETGGSYGYT

cdr3_length: 13
clone_size: -
v_call: TRBV6-1
cdr3_aa: ASSGTSGRAAEQF

cdr3_length: 12
clone_size: few
v_call: TRBV19
cdr3_aa: ASRMAGYNYGYT

cdr3_length: 16
clone_size: many
v_call: TRBV6-2/TRBV6-3
cdr3_aa: ASSSGTSGSFWPGELF

cdr3_length: 11
clone_size: -
v_call: TRBV10-3
cdr3_aa: AITATNYNEQF

cdr3_length: 15
clone_size: -
v_call: TRBV3-1
cdr3_aa: ASSHSRFVGEVGELF

cdr3_length: 11
clone_size: many
v_call: TRBV20-1
cdr3_aa: SLRAGLYNEQF

cdr3_length: 11
clone_size: few
v_call: TRBV6-1
cdr3_aa: ASSDRGYYGYT

cdr3_length: 15
clone_size: many
v_call: TRBV7-3
cdr3_aa: ASSFTGVYGRTGELF

cdr3_length: 12
clone_size: many
v_call: TRBV18
cdr3_aa: ASSPTAYTGELF

cdr3_length: 11
clone_size: many
v_call: TRBV20-1
cdr3_aa: SATGVGTDTQY

cdr3_length: 14
clone_size: -
v_call: TRBV16
cdr3_aa: ASSQLDGRQGQPQH

cdr3_length: 12
clone_size: many
v_call: TRBV27
cdr3_aa: ASSDRDTHWEQF

cdr3_length: 11
clone_size: many
v_call: TRBV30
cdr3_aa: AGDTLNTGELF

cdr3_length: 12
clone_size: many
v_call: TRBV27
cdr3_aa: ASSYVPLGTEAF

cdr3_length: 12
clone_size: many
v_call: TRBV7-9
cdr3_aa: ASQGTAAKNEQF

cdr3_length: 12
clone_size: many
v_call: TRBV24-1
cdr3_aa: ATSSSNYNSPLH

cdr3_length: 13
clone_size: -
v_call: TRBV5-1
cdr3_aa: ASRAGPERIPEAF

cdr3_length: 11
clone_size: many
v_call: TRBV6-1
cdr3_aa: ASSGTTSYEQY

cdr3_length: 13
clone_size: many
v_call: TRBV6-5
cdr3_aa: ASSYSTSGYYEQY

cdr3_length: 11
clone_size: many
v_call: TRBV28
cdr3_aa: ASSLGQTYGYT

cdr3_length: 16
clone_size: many
v_call: TRBV28
cdr3_aa: ASSSEELAGSSTDTQY